This T cell receptor (beta chain) was identified in a study of graft-versus-host responses after intestinal transplantation. Germline trimming cut 6 bases from V and 6 bases from J; bases unmatched to any gene: 7. The CDR3 has 14 amino acids. Germline values: CDR1 WSHSY, CDR2 SAAADI. This clone was found a few times. Clones were sequenced by immunoSEQ multiplex PCR, and TCRdb holds only the in-frame ones, with some missing. This table has about 15,000 clones, about two thirds appearing once. Processing released intraepithelial and lamina propria lymphocytes from the graft tissue. The source is a human patient who received an intestinal transplant, so some T cells may come from the graft donor. The source was ileum tissue, collected about 680 days after intestinal transplantation. The rearrangement joins TRBV10-2 to TRBJ1-5; 8 bases line up with TRBD1. The CDR3 here is CASSPGQGSQPQHF. The CDR3 nucleotides read TGCGCCAGCAGCCCAGGACAGGGATCTCAGCCCCAGCATTTT.